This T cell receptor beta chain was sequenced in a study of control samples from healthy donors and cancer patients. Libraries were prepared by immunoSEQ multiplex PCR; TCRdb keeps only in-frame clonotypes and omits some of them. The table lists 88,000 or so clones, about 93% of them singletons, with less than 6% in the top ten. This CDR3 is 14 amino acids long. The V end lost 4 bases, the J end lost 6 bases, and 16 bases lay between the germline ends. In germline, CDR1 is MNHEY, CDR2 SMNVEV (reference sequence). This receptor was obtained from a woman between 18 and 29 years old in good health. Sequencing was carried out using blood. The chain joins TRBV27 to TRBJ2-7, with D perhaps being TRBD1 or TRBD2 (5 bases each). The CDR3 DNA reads TGTGCCAGCAGTTCTCTGGGGGTACTGGGCGAGCAGTACTTC. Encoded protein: CASSSLGVLGEQYF.